A single T cell receptor beta chain is shown here with its context. This clonotype has only a few counts. The target of this receptor is not known. Base-call qualities are not available, and no considerably larger clone is one nucleotide away. V lost 4 bases and J lost 2 bases, and the count of bases not matched to a germline gene is 8. CDR1 and CDR2 are drawn from the germline V gene: SGDLS, YYNGEE. The CDR3 starts with the cysteine, ends with the phenylalanine, and has 16 residues. The entry retains the CDR3 DNA only, 48 bases that are in frame from base 1. Library generation was performed with 5' RACE. The sequencing machine was a NextSeq 500. Unique molecular identifiers were attached to individual cDNA molecules in the TCR library protocol so that sequencing error and PCR bias could be corrected. Sequencing covered both TCR alpha and beta chains, and within each sample the abundances of alpha and beta sequences were tightly co-correlated. The published analysis was carried out like this. Decombinator V4 was used to annotate the V gene, J gene and CDR3 of the TCR sequences. Expanded TCRs were defined as changing significantly between any two time points under a Poisson model with p below 0.0001. TCR abundances were normalised to the total number of TCRs sequenced per sample and were expressed as counts per million. TRAV1-2 paired with TRAJ12, TRAJ20 or TRAJ33 defined MAIT TCRs, while TRAV10 paired with TRAJ18 defined iNKT TCRs. VDJdb, accessed 1 November 2021, was searched for CMV, EBV and SARS-CoV-2 annotated TCRs, with TCRs annotated for multiple antigens excluded. The public reads were run again by TCRdb, first through fastp at Q25 and then through MiXCR, and only productive beta chains were kept. CDR3 protein duplicates are merged, each entry listing the most common genes and DNA. These V and J calls derive from TCRdb rather than the authors' analysis. The sample table contains over 100,000 distinct CDR3 sequences; only one count was recorded for over 10% of them. Over 5% of the sample comes from the top ten.

The sample is drawn from a study of early T cells in non-severe SARS-CoV-2 infection (dated by TCRdb to 2020 to 2022). General notes on the study: TCR sequencing used bulk RNA from unsorted whole blood, so alpha and beta chains could not be paired.

Overall results and qualifications from the work: VDJdb matching was skewed toward anti-spike CD8 responses, so virus-specific expansions were likely underestimated and private and CD4 specificities were missed.

This was a case-control study nested in a cohort of healthcare workers in London, UK, who had nasopharyngeal swab PCR tests and blood samples taken every week. Healthcare workers were enrolled in the week of the UK lockdown, from 23 to 31 March 2020, and were followed every week for up to roughly 15 weeks. The clonotype was recovered from an adult who was a healthcare worker with PCR-confirmed SARS-CoV-2 infection or an uninfected control (not recorded which). This chain joins TRBV9 to TRBJ2-3, with 9 bases aligning to TRBD1. The sequencing input was whole blood. CDR3 sequence: CASSPRTGAPTDTQYF. The sequenced DNA is TGTGCCAGCAGCCCCCGGACAGGGGCCCCCACAGATACGCAGTATTTT.